This T cell receptor beta chain derives from a study of identifying expanded T cells in peripheral blood. General study findings and limits: Clone count variance between approximately 2-week samples rose with total template count. Technical replicates showed roughly 1.2 changed clones; roughly two weeks around 15; four weeks 19.

From germline, CDR1 is GTSNPN and CDR2 SVGIG (reference sequence). The V gene lost 0 bases and the J gene lost 6 bases, with 15 bases spanning the gap. The CDR3 runs 15 residues. No infections or other immune events were documented during collection. Using immunoSEQ multiplex PCR, the repertoire was profiled, and TCRdb retains in-frame clones only, with some absent. Of 130,000 or so clones listed, 84% are singletons. Note on this clone: Its cognate antigen is unknown.

The sequence came from a person between 18 and 70 years old in good health. Sequenced sample: blood. The chain carries TRBV30 and TRBJ1-5; D gene uncertain. The CDR3 loop reads CAWSVQLGSRQPQHF. For the CDR3, the DNA is TGTGCCTGGAGTGTACAGTTGGGGTCGCGTCAGCCCCAGCATTTT.